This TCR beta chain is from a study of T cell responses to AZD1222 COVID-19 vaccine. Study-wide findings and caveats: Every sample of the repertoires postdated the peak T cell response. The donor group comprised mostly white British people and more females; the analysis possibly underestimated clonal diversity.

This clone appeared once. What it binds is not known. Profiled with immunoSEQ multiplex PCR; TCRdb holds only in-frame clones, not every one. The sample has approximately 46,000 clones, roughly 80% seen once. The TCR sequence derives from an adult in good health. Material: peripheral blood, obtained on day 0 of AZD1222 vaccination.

The CDR3 protein is CASSEALRRTANYGYTF. The CDR3, as DNA: TGTGCCAGCAGTGAAGCGCTTCGGAGGACGGCTAACTATGGCTACACCTTC. J is TRBJ1-2 and V is TRBV6-1; D ambiguous. Germline CDR1 is MNHNS and CDR2 is SASEGT. This CDR3 contains 17 residues. V was pared by 0 bases and J by 0 bases, with 14 bases between.